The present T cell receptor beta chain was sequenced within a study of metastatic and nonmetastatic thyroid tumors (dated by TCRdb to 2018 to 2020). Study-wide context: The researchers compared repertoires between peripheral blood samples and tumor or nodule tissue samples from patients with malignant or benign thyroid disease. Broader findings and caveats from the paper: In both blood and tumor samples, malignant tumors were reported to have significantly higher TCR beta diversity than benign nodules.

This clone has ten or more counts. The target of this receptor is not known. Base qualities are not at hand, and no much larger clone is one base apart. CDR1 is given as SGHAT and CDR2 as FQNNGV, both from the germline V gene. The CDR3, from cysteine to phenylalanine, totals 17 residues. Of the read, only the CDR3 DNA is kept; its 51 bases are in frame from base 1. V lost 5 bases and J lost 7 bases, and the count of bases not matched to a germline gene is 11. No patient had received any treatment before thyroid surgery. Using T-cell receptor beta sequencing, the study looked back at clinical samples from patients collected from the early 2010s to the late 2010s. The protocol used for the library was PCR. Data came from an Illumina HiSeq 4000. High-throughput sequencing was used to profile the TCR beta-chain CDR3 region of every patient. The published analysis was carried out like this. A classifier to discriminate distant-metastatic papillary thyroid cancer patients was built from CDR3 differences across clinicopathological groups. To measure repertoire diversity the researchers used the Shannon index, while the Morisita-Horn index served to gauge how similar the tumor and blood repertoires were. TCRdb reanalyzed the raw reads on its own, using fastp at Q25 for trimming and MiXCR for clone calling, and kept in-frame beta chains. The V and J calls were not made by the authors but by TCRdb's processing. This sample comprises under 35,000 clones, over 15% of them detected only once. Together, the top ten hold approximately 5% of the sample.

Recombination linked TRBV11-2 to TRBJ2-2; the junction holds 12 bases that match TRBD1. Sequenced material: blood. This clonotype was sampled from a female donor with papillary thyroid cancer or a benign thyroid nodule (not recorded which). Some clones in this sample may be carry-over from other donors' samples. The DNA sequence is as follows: TGTGCCAGCAGCGTAGGACCGGGACAGGGGGCAATCGGGGAGCTGTTTTTT. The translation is CASSVGPGQGAIGELFF. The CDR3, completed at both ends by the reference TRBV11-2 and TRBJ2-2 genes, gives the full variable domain EAGVAQSPRYKIIEKRQSVAFWCNPISGHATLYWYQQILGQGPKLLIQFQNNGVVDDSQLPKDRFSAERLKGVDSTLKIQPAKLEDSAVYLCASSVGPGQGAIGELFFGEGSRLTVL.